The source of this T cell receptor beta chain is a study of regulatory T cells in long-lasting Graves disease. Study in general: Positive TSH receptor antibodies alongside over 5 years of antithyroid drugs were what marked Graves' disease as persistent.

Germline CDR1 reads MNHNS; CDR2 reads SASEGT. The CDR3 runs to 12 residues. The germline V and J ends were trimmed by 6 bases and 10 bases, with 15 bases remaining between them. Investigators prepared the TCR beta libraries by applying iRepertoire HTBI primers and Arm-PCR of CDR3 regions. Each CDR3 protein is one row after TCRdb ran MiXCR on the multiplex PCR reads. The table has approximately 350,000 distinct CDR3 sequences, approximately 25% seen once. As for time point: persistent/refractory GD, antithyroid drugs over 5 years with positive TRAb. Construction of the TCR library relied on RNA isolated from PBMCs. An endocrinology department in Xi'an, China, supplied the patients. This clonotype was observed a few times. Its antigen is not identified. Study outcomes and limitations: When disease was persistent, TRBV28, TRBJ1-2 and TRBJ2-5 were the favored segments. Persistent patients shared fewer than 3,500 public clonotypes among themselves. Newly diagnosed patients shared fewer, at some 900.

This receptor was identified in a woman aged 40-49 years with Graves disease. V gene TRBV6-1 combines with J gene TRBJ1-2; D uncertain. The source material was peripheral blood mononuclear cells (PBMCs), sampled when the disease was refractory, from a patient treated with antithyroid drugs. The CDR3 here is CASSSAQELYTF. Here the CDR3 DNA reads TGTGCCAGCAGCTCCGCGCAAGAACTCTACACCTTC.